This TCR beta chain was documented in a study of shared clonotypes between healthy human individuals. Study background: Donor ages ranged 18 to 49 years: a couple of women, a few men.

Trimming pared 4 bases from V and 0 bases from J, leaving 13 bases between. Germline V gives CDR1 ENHRY, CDR2 SYGVKD. CDR3 size: 15 residues. Samples underwent the assay at deep level. Sequencing was performed with immunoSEQ multiplex PCR; in TCRdb, only in-frame clones are kept and a portion is missing. The repertoire includes a few million clones, roughly 93% of them detected once, and 0.39% sits in the top ten. The chain employs TRBV10-3 and TRBJ2-7, with a tentative D call TRBD2 (5 bases). The sequenced sample was naive CD4+ T cells from PBMCs. Subset reported: CD45RA+ positively selected. This TCR came from a man aged 18 to 35 in good health. Some clones in this sample may be carry-over from other donors' samples. The CDR3 nucleotides are TGTGCCATCAGTGCTCGCGAGCGGAACTCCTACGAGCAGTACTTC. It yields the protein CAISARERNSYEQYF.